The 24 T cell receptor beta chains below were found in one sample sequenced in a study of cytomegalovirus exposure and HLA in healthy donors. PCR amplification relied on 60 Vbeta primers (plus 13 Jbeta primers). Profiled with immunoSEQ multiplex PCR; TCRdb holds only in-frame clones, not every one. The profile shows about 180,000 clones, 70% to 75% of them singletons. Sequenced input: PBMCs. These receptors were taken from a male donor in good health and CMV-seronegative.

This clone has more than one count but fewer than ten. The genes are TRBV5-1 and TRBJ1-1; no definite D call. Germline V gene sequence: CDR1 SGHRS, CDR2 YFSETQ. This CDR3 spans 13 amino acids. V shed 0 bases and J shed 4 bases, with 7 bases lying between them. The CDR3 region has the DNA TGCGCCAGCAGCTTGGGGTGGAGCACTGAAGCTTTCTTT. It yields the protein CASSLGWSTEAFF.

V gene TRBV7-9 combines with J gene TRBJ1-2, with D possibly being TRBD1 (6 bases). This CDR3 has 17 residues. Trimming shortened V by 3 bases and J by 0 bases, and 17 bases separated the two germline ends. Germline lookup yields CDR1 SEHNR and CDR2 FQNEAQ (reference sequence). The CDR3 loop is CASSFGGHAASNYGYTF. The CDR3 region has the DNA TGTGCCAGCAGCTTTGGGGGACACGCGGCTTCTAACTATGGCTACACCTTC.

CDR3 in amino acids: CASSLSAGNEAFF. The CDR3, as DNA: TGTGCCAGCAGTTTATCGGCCGGGAATGAAGCTTTCTTT. J is TRBJ1-1 and V is TRBV27; D gene unclear. The CDR3 has 13 amino acids. CDR1 MNHEY and CDR2 SMNVEV come from the germline V gene (reference sequence). Trimming took 0 bases from V and 7 from J, leaving 9 bases between them.

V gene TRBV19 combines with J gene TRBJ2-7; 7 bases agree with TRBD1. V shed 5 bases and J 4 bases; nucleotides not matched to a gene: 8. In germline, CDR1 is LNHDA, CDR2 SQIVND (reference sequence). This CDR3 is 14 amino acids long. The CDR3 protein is CASSSPGQNYEQYF. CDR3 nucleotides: TGTGCCAGTAGTTCACCGGGACAGAATTACGAGCAGTACTTC.

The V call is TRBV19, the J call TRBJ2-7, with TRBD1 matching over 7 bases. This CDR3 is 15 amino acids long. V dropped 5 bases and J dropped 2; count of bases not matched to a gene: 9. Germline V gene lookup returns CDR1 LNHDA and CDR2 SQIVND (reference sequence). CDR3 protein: CASSWDSKVPYEQYF. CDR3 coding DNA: TGTGCCAGTAGTTGGGACAGCAAAGTTCCCTACGAGCAGTACTTC.

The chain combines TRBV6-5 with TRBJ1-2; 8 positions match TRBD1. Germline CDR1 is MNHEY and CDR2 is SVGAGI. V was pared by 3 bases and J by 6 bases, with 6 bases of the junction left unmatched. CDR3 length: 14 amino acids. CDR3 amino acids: CASSYAGGVDGYTF. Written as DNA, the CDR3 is TGTGCCAGCAGTTATGCAGGGGGCGTGGATGGCTACACCTTC.

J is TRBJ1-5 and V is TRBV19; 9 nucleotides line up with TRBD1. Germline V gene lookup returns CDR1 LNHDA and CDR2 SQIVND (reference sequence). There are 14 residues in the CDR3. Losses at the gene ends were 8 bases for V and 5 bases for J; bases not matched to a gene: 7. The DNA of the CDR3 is TGTGCCAGTTGGTACACAGGGGGCCATCAGCCCCAGCATTTT. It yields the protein CASWYTGGHQPQHF.

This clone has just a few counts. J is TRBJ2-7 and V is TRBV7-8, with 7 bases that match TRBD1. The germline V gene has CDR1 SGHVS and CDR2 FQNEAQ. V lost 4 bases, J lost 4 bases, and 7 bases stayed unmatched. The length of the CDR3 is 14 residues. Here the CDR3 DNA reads TGTGCCAGCAGCTCCGGGGCAGGGGGTTACGAGCAGTACTTC. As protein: CASSSGAGGYEQYF.

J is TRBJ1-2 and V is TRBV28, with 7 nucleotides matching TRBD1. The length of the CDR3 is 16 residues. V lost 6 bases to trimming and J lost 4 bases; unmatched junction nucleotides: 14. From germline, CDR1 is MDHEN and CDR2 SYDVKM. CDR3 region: CASRTGRTGILYGYTF. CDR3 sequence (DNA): TGTGCCAGCAGAACGGGTAGGACAGGAATCCTCTATGGCTACACCTTC.

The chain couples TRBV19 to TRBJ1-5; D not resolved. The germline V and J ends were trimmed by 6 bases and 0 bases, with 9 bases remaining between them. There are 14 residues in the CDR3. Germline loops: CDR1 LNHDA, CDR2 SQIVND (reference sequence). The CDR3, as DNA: TGTGCCAGTAGAATGAGAGGTAGCAATCAGCCCCAGCATTTT. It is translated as CASRMRGSNQPQHF.

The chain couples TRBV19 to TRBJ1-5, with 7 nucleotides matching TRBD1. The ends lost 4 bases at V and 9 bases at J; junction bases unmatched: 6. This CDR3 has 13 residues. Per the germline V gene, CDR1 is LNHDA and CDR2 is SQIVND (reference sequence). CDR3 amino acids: CASSNRQGGPQHF. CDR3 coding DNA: TGTGCCAGTAGTAACCGGCAGGGGGGGCCCCAGCATTTT.

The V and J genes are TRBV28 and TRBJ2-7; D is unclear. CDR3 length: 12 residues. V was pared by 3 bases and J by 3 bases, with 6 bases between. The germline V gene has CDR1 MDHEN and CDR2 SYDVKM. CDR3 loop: CASSFKRYEQYF. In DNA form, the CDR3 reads TGTGCCAGCAGTTTTAAGCGCTACGAGCAGTACTTC. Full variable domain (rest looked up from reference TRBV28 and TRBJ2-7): DVKVTQSSRYLVKRTGEKVFLECVQDMDHENMFWYRQDPGLGLRLIYFSYDVKMKEKGDIPEGYSVSREKKERFSLILESASTNQTSMYLCASSFKRYEQYFGPGTRLTVT.

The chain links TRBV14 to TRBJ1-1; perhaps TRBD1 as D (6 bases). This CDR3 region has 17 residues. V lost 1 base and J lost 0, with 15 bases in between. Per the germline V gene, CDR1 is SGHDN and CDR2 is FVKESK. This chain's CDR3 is CASSQGFRGQLNTEAFF. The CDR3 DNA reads TGTGCCAGCAGCCAAGGATTCAGGGGACAACTGAACACTGAAGCTTTCTTT. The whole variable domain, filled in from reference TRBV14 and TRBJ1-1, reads EAGVTQFPSHSVIEKGQTVTLRCDPISGHDNLYWYRRVMGKEIKFLLHFVKESKQDESGMPNNRFLAERTGGTYSTLKVQPAELEDSGVYFCASSQGFRGQLNTEAFFGQGTRLTVV.

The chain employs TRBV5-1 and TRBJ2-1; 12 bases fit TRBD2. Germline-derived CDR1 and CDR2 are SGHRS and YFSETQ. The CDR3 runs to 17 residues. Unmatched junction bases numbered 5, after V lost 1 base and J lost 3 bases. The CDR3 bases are TGCGCCAGCAGCTTGTCTAGCGGGGGGGACTACTACAATGAGCAGTTCTTC. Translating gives CASSLSSGGDYYNEQFF.

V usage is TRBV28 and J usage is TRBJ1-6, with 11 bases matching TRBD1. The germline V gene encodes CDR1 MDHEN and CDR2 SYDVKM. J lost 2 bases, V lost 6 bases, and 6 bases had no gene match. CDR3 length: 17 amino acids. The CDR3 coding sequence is TGTGCCAGCAGCTCCGGACAGGGGGCTACCTATAATTCACCCCTCCACTTT. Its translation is CASSSGQGATYNSPLHF.

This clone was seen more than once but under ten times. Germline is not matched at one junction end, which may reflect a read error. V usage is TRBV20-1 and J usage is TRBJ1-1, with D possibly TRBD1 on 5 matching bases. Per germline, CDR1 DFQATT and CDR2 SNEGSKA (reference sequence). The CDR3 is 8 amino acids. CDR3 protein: CSVRRGPF. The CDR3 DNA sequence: TGCAGTGTCAGGAGGGGCCCCTTT.

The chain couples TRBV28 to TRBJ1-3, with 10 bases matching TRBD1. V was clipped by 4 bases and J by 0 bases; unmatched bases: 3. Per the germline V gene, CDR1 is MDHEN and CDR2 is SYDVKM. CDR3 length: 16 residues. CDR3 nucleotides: TGTGCCAGCAGTTCCGGACAGGGGGTCTCTGGAAACACCATATATTTT. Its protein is CASSSGQGVSGNTIYF.

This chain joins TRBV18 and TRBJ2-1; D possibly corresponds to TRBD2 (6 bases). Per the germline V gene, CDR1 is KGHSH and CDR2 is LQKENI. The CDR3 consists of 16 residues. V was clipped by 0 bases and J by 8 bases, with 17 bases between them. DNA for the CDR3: TGTGCCAGCTCACCACCAAGGAGGGACTGGAGCGATGAGCAGTTCTTC. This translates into CASSPPRRDWSDEQFF.

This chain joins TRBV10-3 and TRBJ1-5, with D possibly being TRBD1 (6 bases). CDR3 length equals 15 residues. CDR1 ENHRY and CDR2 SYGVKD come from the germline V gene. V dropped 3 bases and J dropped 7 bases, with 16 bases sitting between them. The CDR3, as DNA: TGTGCCATCAGTGATTCGACCAGGGGTGGCCAGCCCCAGCATTTT. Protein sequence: CAISDSTRGGQPQHF.

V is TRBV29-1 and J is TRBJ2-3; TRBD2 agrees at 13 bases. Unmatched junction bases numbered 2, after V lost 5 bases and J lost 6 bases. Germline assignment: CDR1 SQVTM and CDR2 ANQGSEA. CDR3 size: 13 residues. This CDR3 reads CSVRTSGSDTQYF. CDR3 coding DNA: TGCAGCGTTCGGACTAGCGGGAGTGATACGCAGTATTTT.

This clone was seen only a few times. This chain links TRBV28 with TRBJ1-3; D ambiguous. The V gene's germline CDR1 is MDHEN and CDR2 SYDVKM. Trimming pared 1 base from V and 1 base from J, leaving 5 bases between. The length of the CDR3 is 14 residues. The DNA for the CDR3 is TGTGCCAGCAGTTTATCCCAGTCTGGAAACACCATATATTTT. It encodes CASSLSQSGNTIYF.

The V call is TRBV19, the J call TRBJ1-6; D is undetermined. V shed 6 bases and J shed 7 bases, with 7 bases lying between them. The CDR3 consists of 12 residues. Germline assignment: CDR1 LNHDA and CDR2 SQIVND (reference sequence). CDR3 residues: CASRRANSPLHF. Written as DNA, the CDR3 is TGTGCCAGTAGAAGAGCCAATTCACCCCTCCACTTT.

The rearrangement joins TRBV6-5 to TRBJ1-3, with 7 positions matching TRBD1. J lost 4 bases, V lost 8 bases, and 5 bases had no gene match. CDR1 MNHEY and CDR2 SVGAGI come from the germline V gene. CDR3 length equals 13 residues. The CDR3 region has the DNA TGTGCCAGCGGAACAGGGGTCGGAAACACCATATATTTT. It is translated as CASGTGVGNTIYF.

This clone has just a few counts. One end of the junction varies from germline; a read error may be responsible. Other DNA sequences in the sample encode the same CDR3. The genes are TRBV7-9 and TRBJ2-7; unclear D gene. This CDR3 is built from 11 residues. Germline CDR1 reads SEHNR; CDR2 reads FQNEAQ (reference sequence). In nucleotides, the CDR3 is TGTTCCAGCAGCCTCTCCTACGAGCAGTACTTC. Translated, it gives CSSSLSYEQYF.